A selection of T cell receptor beta chains follows, all from one sample in a study of cytomegalovirus exposure and HLA in healthy donors. TCRdb's table, derived via immunoSEQ multiplex PCR, lists solely in-frame clones and lacks some. The table records about 97,000 clones, roughly 85% of them present only once. The source material was PBMCs. The receptor source for this set is a man aged 35-49 years in good health and CMV-seronegative. Both conserved end residues are part of each CDR3. The D gene is left open where the match is weak. Part of the rows lack a size; the others show once, few, many or a class for expanded clones.

V gene: TRBV19; D gene: TRBD1; clone size: NA; J gene: TRBJ1-2; CDR3 protein: CASSHDRVGNYGYTF; CDR3 DNA: TGTGCCAGTAGTCACGACAGGGTAGGCAACTATGGCTACACCTTC
V gene: TRBV13; D gene: TRBD1; clone size: few; J gene: TRBJ1-5; CDR3 protein: CASSLERGRGRNQPQHF; CDR3 DNA: TGTGCCAGCAGCTTAGAGAGGGGCAGGGGGAGAAACCAGCCCCAGCATTTT
V gene: TRBV11-2; D gene: NA; clone size: NA; J gene: TRBJ2-7; CDR3 protein: CASSLEGAMNYEQYF; CDR3 DNA: TGTGCCAGCAGCTTAGAGGGGGCGATGAACTACGAGCAGTACTTC
V gene: TRBV2; D gene: NA; clone size: NA; J gene: TRBJ1-1; CDR3 protein: CASSYTGEAFF; CDR3 DNA: TGTGCCAGCAGTTATACGGGTGAAGCTTTCTTT
V gene: TRBV30; D gene: NA; clone size: NA; J gene: TRBJ1-5; CDR3 protein: CAWAGGGGNQPQHF; CDR3 DNA: TGTGCCTGGGCAGGAGGCGGAGGCAATCAGCCCCAGCATTTT
V gene: TRBV9; D gene: TRBD2; clone size: NA; J gene: TRBJ2-3; CDR3 protein: CASSAGLELTQYF; CDR3 DNA: TGTGCCAGCAGCGCGGGACTAGAATTAACGCAGTATTTT
V gene: TRBV6-6; D gene: NA; clone size: NA; J gene: TRBJ2-1; CDR3 protein: CASSTGTAKRNEQFF; CDR3 DNA: TGTGCCAGCAGTACCGGGACTGCTAAGAGAAATGAGCAGTTCTTC
V gene: TRBV5-1; D gene: TRBD1; clone size: NA; J gene: TRBJ1-1; CDR3 protein: CASSHTRDRVGGNTEAFF; CDR3 DNA: TGCGCCAGCAGCCATACTCGGGACAGGGTGGGGGGGAACACTGAAGCTTTCTTT
V gene: TRBV19; D gene: TRBD1; clone size: few; J gene: TRBJ1-3; CDR3 protein: CASSIARDSTTGNTIYF; CDR3 DNA: TGTGCCAGTAGTATAGCCCGGGACAGCACCACTGGAAACACCATATATTTT
V gene: TRBV11-3; D gene: TRBD2; clone size: few; J gene: TRBJ2-2; CDR3 protein: CASSRGGGTGELFF; CDR3 DNA: TGTGCCAGCAGCCGTGGGGGGGGCACCGGGGAGCTGTTTTTT
V gene: TRBV19; D gene: NA; clone size: NA; J gene: TRBJ2-6; CDR3 protein: CASSRGSGANVLTF; CDR3 DNA: TGTGCCAGTAGTCGGGGCTCTGGGGCCAACGTCCTGACTTTC
V gene: TRBV6-6; D gene: NA; clone size: NA; J gene: TRBJ1-3; CDR3 protein: CASSYESRFLNTIYF; CDR3 DNA: TGTGCCAGCAGTTACGAGTCGCGGTTCCTAAACACCATATATTTT
V gene: TRBV7-9; D gene: NA; clone size: once; J gene: TRBJ2-3; CDR3 protein: CASSSHPGGLYTDTQYF; CDR3 DNA: TGTGCCAGCAGCTCCCACCCGGGGGGCCTCTACACAGATACGCAGTATTTT
V gene: TRBV20-1; D gene: NA; clone size: NA; J gene: TRBJ2-1; CDR3 protein: CSAPRGHEQFF; CDR3 DNA: TGCAGTGCTCCGCGTGGGCATGAGCAGTTCTTC
V gene: TRBV7-9; D gene: NA; clone size: NA; J gene: TRBJ1-2; CDR3 protein: CASSLVSGGPYGYTF; CDR3 DNA: TGTGCCAGCAGCTTAGTTAGTGGGGGCCCGTATGGCTACACCTTC
V gene: TRBV2; D gene: TRBD2; clone size: NA; J gene: TRBJ2-1; CDR3 protein: CASSGDLAESSYNEQFF; CDR3 DNA: TGTGCCAGCAGTGGGGACCTAGCGGAGAGCTCCTACAATGAGCAGTTCTTC
V gene: TRBV5-1; D gene: TRBD1; clone size: few; J gene: TRBJ2-7; CDR3 protein: CASSLGTGAYEQYF; CDR3 DNA: TGCGCCAGCAGCTTGGGGACAGGGGCCTACGAGCAGTACTTC
V gene: TRBV25-1; D gene: NA; clone size: NA; J gene: TRBJ2-6; CDR3 protein: CASSAVGANVLTF; CDR3 DNA: TGTGCCAGCAGTGCCGTAGGGGCCAACGTCCTGACTTTC
V gene: TRBV18; D gene: NA; clone size: once; J gene: TRBJ2-7; CDR3 protein: CASSPPSVPDEQYF; CDR3 DNA: TGTGCCAGCTCACCACCCTCCGTCCCGGACGAGCAGTACTTC
V gene: TRBV7-9; D gene: NA; clone size: NA; J gene: TRBJ2-5; CDR3 protein: CASSLAGVREETQYF; CDR3 DNA: TGTGCCAGCAGCTTAGCGGGAGTCCGGGAAGAGACCCAGTACTTC
V gene: TRBV9; D gene: NA; clone size: NA; J gene: TRBJ1-3; CDR3 protein: CASSVAFGNTIYF; CDR3 DNA: TGTGCCAGCAGCGTAGCGTTCGGAAACACCATATATTTT
V gene: TRBV5-1; D gene: TRBD1; clone size: NA; J gene: TRBJ2-7; CDR3 protein: CASSPGQGDEQYF; CDR3 DNA: TGCGCCAGCAGCCCCGGACAGGGGGACGAGCAGTACTTC
V gene: TRBV6-5; D gene: TRBD2; clone size: few; J gene: TRBJ2-7; CDR3 protein: CASRGLIAGPPEQYF; CDR3 DNA: TGTGCCAGCAGGGGCCTCATAGCGGGCCCTCCCGAGCAGTACTTC
V gene: TRBV4-3; D gene: TRBD2; clone size: NA; J gene: TRBJ2-2; CDR3 protein: CASSQGRASGGAWELFF; CDR3 DNA: TGCGCCAGCAGCCAAGGACGGGCTAGCGGGGGGGCCTGGGAGCTGTTTTTT
V gene: TRBV9; D gene: NA; clone size: NA; J gene: TRBJ1-3; CDR3 protein: CASSPPSAGGNTIYF; CDR3 DNA: TGTGCCAGCAGCCCCCCTTCTGCAGGTGGAAACACCATATATTTT
V gene: TRBV5-4; D gene: TRBD2; clone size: NA; J gene: TRBJ2-1; CDR3 protein: CASSFGPSGGALEQFF; CDR3 DNA: TGTGCCAGCAGCTTCGGACCTAGCGGGGGGGCCTTGGAGCAGTTCTTC
V gene: TRBV9; D gene: NA; clone size: NA; J gene: TRBJ2-3; CDR3 protein: CASSVPKGGGNPTSTDTQYF; CDR3 DNA: TGTGCCAGCAGCGTCCCTAAAGGGGGGGGGAACCCTACTAGCACAGATACGCAGTATTTT
V gene: TRBV10-3; D gene: NA; clone size: NA; J gene: TRBJ1-5; CDR3 protein: CAISESGVNQGPSQPQHF; CDR3 DNA: TGTGCCATCAGTGAGTCGGGGGTAAATCAGGGGCCTTCTCAGCCCCAGCATTTT